This T cell receptor beta chain is from a study of regulatory T cells in long-lasting Graves disease. Overall study results and limits: Those with persistent Graves' had less TCR diversity than newly diagnosed patients.

Time point here: persistent/refractory GD, antithyroid drugs over 5 years with positive TRAb. Extracted PBMC RNA gave rise to the TCR library. V lost 2 bases and J 5 bases, leaving 10 bases between the germline ends. In germline, CDR1 is MDHEN, CDR2 SYDVKM. The CDR3 is made up of 13 amino acids. This clonotype was counted at least ten times. Its matching antigen is unknown. Libraries of TCR beta came from iRepertoire HTBI primers plus Arm-PCR of CDR3 regions. Each CDR3 protein is one row after TCRdb ran MiXCR on the multiplex PCR reads. The table lists 450,000 or so distinct CDR3 sequences, 20% to 25% of them singletons, with about an eighth in the top ten.

The clonotype comes from a female donor with Graves disease. The chain is built from TRBV28 and TRBJ2-7; weak D call: TRBD1 (6 bases). Sequenced material: peripheral blood mononuclear cells (PBMCs), taken when the disease was refractory, from a patient treated with antithyroid drugs. CDR3 nucleotides: TGTGCCAGCAGTTTAGATACAGGGAACGAGCAGTACTTC. Its protein is CASSLDTGNEQYF.